Listed here is a single T cell receptor beta chain. The length of the CDR3 is 12 residues. V gave up 4 bases and J gave up 9 bases, with 10 bases separating them. The germline CDR1 and CDR2 sequences are WSHSY and SAAADI. These data originate in a study of blood T cell repertoires in COVID-19. At the level of the study: Sites in the United States, Italy and Spain provided acute and convalescent COVID-19 samples.

Cohort assignment relied on participant-reported clinical history. The method was immunoSEQ multiplex PCR; TCRdb's version includes in-frame clones alone and lacks a portion of them. The data hold about 220,000 clones, with 70% to 90% observed a single time. The rearrangement links TRBV10-2 to TRBJ2-1; D gene ambiguous. Input material: PBMCs or T cells enriched from blood (not recorded which). This TCR was sampled from a woman aged 50 to 65 with acute COVID-19. Here the CDR3 DNA reads TGCGCCAGCAGTGTCCTAGTCGGTGAGCAGTTCTTC. Translated: CASSVLVGEQFF.